Sequencing of this T cell receptor beta chain was carried out in a study of T cells in Graves' hyperthyroidism and ophthalmopathy. Study-wide points: In blood, most of the thyroid clonotypes expanded above 0.001 were also present. Ophthalmopathy was model-predicted a median roughly 6.2 months pre-onset. Stable hyperthyroidism and ophthalmopathy were separated using 13 V-J signatures.

Orbital computed tomography, thyroid ultrasound, serum thyroxine and TRAb, and clinical symptoms together informed the diagnoses. This clonotype came up a few times. Its antigen remains unknown. A much larger clone differs by one base, so this may be a read error. V dropped 7 bases and J dropped 0 bases, with 13 bases sitting between them. The CDR3 is made up of 14 amino acids. Per germline, CDR1 MNHEY and CDR2 SVGEGT. Amplified regions were TCR beta CDR3 sequences from RNA transcripts. HTBI primers drove first-round RT-PCR of the TCR CDR3. Using its own MiXCR run on the multiplex PCR reads, TCRdb lists one record per CDR3 protein. In the table there are around 560,000 distinct CDR3 sequences, roughly a sixth of which are singletons.

Source material: blood. This sequence originates from a woman aged 18-29 years with Graves' hyperthyroidism. The chain combines TRBV6-2 or TRBV6-3 with TRBJ2-7; weak D call: TRBD1 (5 bases). The chain's CDR3 is CASILRDSSYEQYF. CDR3 bases: TGTGCCAGCATCCTCAGGGATAGCTCCTACGAGCAGTACTTC.